This entry features one T cell receptor beta chain sequence. What it recognizes is unknown. The investigators reverse transcribed all of the isolated RNA, so they sequenced expressed TCRB transcripts. Some clones are missing from TCRdb's copy, which holds only in-frame ones; the method was immunoSEQ multiplex PCR. Among 200,000 to 300,000 clones, about 11% were seen once, and the ten largest hold 0.017%. The data were obtained in a study of beta chain features in type 1 diabetes. The overall study: Patients did not differ from healthy donors in age, gender or cell yield. Findings and limits, study-wide: Shortening of TCRB CDR3s, moderate but significant, appeared in all four CD4+ subsets of Type 1 diabetes patients.

The sequenced sample was naive CD4+ T cells from blood. This clonotype was obtained from a man aged 25-45 years with type 1 diabetes.

CDR3 residues: CASSLEPGTEAFF. In nucleotides, the CDR3 is TGTGCCAGCAGCTTGGAGCCGGGTACTGAAGCTTTCTTT. The chain couples TRBV5-6 to TRBJ1-1; D not certain. V dropped 0 bases and J dropped 5 bases, with 8 bases sitting between them. This CDR3 comprises 13 residues. Per germline, CDR1 SGHDT and CDR2 YYEEEE.